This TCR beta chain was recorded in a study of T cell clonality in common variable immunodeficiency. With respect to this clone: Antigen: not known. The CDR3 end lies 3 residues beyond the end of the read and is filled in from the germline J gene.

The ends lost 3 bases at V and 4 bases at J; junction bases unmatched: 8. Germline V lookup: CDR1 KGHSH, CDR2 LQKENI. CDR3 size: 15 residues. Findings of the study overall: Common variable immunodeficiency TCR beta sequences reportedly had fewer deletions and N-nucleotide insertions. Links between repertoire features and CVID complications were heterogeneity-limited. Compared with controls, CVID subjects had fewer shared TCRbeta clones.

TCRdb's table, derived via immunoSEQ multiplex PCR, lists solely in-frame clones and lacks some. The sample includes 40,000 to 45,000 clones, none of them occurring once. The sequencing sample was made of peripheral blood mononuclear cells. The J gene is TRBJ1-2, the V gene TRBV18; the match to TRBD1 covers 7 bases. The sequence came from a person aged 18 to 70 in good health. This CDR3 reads CASSPRTGQSYGYTF. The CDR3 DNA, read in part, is TGTGCCAGCTCACCCAGGACAGGCCAGAGCTATGGC.